A single sample gave rise to the 32 T cell receptor beta chains below, sequenced in a study of blood T cell repertoires in COVID-19 (dated by TCRdb to the early 2020s). Libraries were built with the immunoSEQ multiplex PCR assay. The immuneACCESS repertoire file appears here via TCRdb, limited to in-frame rearrangements. These files lack a portion of the clones; in checked studies, under half of the deficit traces to unresolved V genes, and the cause of the others is not known. This sample gives 55,000 to 70,000 clones in total; about nine tenths of them show up just once. Of the sample, around 21% falls within the top ten clones. Sequencing was carried out using peripheral blood. The receptors here all came from a woman aged 45-59 years with active or convalescent COVID-19.

The J gene is TRBJ2-7, the V gene TRBV11-2, with no clear D. The CDR3 runs to 18 residues. Germline assignment: CDR1 SGHAT and CDR2 FQNNGV. V lost 0 bases and J 3 bases, leaving 21 bases between the germline ends. The CDR3: CASSLESVEYFAVYEQYF. Here the CDR3 DNA reads TGTGCCAGCAGCTTAGAAAGTGTCGAGTATTTCGCGGTCTACGAGCAGTACTTC.

V gene TRBV10-2 combines with J gene TRBJ2-2; TRBD2 is a possible D gene (9 bases). Trimming shortened V by 7 bases and J by 6 bases, and 21 bases separated the two germline ends. The CDR3 sequence is 16 residues long. Germline CDR1 reads WSHSY; CDR2 reads SAAADI. CDR3 protein: CASMIAGVQGAGELFF. The CDR3 region has the DNA TGCGCCAGCATGATAGCGGGAGTACAGGGGGCCGGGGAGCTGTTTTTT.

In this sample, this clone turned up a few times. The chain uses TRBV21-1 and TRBJ1-5. TRBV21-1 is a pseudogene. This CDR3 comprises 15 residues. The CDR3 reads CASSKGPGSNQPQHF. Written as DNA, the CDR3 is TGTGCCAGCAGCAAAGGTCCGGGTAGCAATCAGCCCCAGCATTTT.

The V call is TRBV7-8, the J call TRBJ1-4; 10 bases line up with TRBD1. The CDR3 length is 15 residues. Germline V gene sequence: CDR1 SGHVS, CDR2 FQNEAQ. The trim removed 5 bases at V and 5 bases at J, leaving 5 bases unmatched. The CDR3 DNA reads TGTGCCAGCAGCCGGGGACAGGGGTGGAATGAAAAACTGTTTTTT. Translation gives CASSRGQGWNEKLFF.

Details on this clone: One end of the junction is discordant with germline, which a read error may explain. V is TRBV7-7 and J is TRBJ2-7; the match to TRBD1 covers 10 bases. Germline-derived CDR1 and CDR2 are SSHAT and FNYEAQ (reference sequence). CDR3 length equals 14 residues. The CDR3 bases are TGTGCTAGCAGCTTAGGACAGGGGGCCTACGAGCAGTACTTC. Its translation: CASSLGQGAYEQYF. The whole variable domain, filled in from reference TRBV7-7 and TRBJ2-7, reads GAGVSQSPRYKVTKRGQDVTLRCDPISSHATLYWYQQALGQGPEFLTYFNYEAQPDKSGLPSDRFSAERPEGSISTLTIQRTEQRDSAMYRCASSLGQGAYEQYFGPGTRLTVT.

This rearrangement joins TRBV18 to TRBJ1-1; TRBD1 is a possible D gene (6 bases). Germline CDR1 is KGHSH and CDR2 is LQKENI. Trimming left V 5 bases short and J 1 base short, with 14 bases between. CDR3 size: 15 residues. The CDR3 here is CASSSMTDRNTEAFF. The CDR3, as DNA: TGTGCCAGCTCATCAATGACGGACAGGAACACTGAAGCTTTCTTT.

V and J are TRBV11-2 and TRBJ2-7, with TRBD2 matching 13 bases. Per the germline V gene, CDR1 is SGHAT and CDR2 is FQNNGV. Trimming removed 1 base from V and 4 bases from J; junction bases left unmatched: 4. This CDR3 region has 16 residues. CDR3 coding DNA: TGTGCCAGCAGCTTAGTAAGGACTAGCGGGAGTTACGAGCAGTACTTC. Translated, it gives CASSLVRTSGSYEQYF.

The rearrangement joins TRBV11-1 to TRBJ1-3; 9 positions agree with TRBD1. Germline lookup yields CDR1 SGHAT and CDR2 FQDESV (reference sequence). The CDR3 has 15 amino acids. With 5 bases clipped from V and 5 bases from J, the junction kept 7 bases outside the gene matches. CDR3 coding DNA: TGTGCCAGCAGCGACCGGGACAGGGCGAGAAACACCATATATTTT. This encodes CASSDRDRARNTIYF.

The gene calls are TRBV7-9 and TRBJ2-7, with D unclear. Germline V gives CDR1 SEHNR, CDR2 FQNEAQ (reference sequence). The V and J ends lost 4 bases and 1 base respectively, with 5 bases between them. The CDR3 totals 12 residues. CDR3 sequence reads: CASSSSSYEQYF. CDR3 DNA: TGTGCCAGCAGCTCCTCGTCCTACGAGCAGTACTTC.

This clone appeared a few times. The chain has TRBV4-1 and TRBJ2-5; 7 positions match TRBD2. This CDR3 region has 15 residues. V lost 4 bases, J lost 4 bases, and 9 bases stayed unmatched. From germline, CDR1 is MGHRA and CDR2 YSYEKL. The DNA of the CDR3 is TGCGCCAGCAGCCGGGAACCGACTAGCTCAGAGACCCAGTACTTC. This gives the protein CASSREPTSSETQYF.

The chain combines TRBV21-1 with TRBJ2-2; the table calls TRBD2, which could not be checked here. TRBV21-1 is flagged as a pseudogene. There are 19 residues in the CDR3. CDR3 in amino acids: CASSKALYAGGPCGGELFF. The CDR3 region has the DNA TGTGCCAGCAGCAAAGCGCTTTACGCGGGAGGGCCTTGTGGCGGGGAGCTGTTTTTT.

J is TRBJ2-3 and V is TRBV5-1; tentatively, D is TRBD2 (5 bases). The CDR3 is made up of 15 amino acids. V shed 4 bases and J shed 4 bases, with 16 bases lying between them. Germline CDR1 and CDR2: SGHRS and YFSETQ. The CDR3 sequence: CASSPGPKRADTQYF. Written as DNA, the CDR3 is TGCGCCAGCAGCCCAGGCCCGAAGAGGGCAGATACGCAGTATTTT.

The chain carries TRBV18 and TRBJ1-1; D might be TRBD1 (5 bases). The CDR3 sequence is 13 residues long. Germline V gene sequence: CDR1 KGHSH, CDR2 LQKENI. V shed 2 bases and J shed 3 bases, with 7 bases lying between them. In DNA form, the CDR3 reads TGTGCCAGCTCACCAATCAGGGACACTGAAGCTTTCTTT. Translating it yields CASSPIRDTEAFF. Full variable domain (missing parts from reference TRBV18 and TRBJ1-1): NAGVMQNPRHLVRRRGQEARLRCSPMKGHSHVYWYRQLPEEGLKFMVYLQKENIIDESGMPKERFSAEFPKEGPSILRIQQVVRGDSAAYFCASSPIRDTEAFFGQGTRLTVV.

The chain is built from TRBV10-3 and TRBJ2-1, with 7 nucleotides matching TRBD2. CDR3 length: 11 amino acids. With 9 bases clipped from V and 10 bases from J, the junction kept 6 bases outside the gene matches. In germline, CDR1 is ENHRY, CDR2 SYGVKD. The CDR3 coding sequence is TGTGCCATGGCGGGAGCGGGAGAGCAGTTCTTC. It translates to CAMAGAGEQFF.

This clone has more than one count but fewer than ten. The rearrangement links TRBV11-2 to TRBJ2-3, with no clear D. This CDR3 has 14 residues. V was trimmed by 1 base and J by 4 bases, leaving 9 bases between them. CDR1 SGHAT and CDR2 FQNNGV come from the germline V gene. CDR3: CASSLVGPADTQYF. As DNA, the CDR3 is TGTGCCAGCAGCTTAGTGGGCCCTGCAGATACGCAGTATTTT.

This clone was detected once. The rearrangement links TRBV19 to TRBJ1-5; 8 bases align to TRBD1. V trimming: 4 bases; J trimming: 6 bases; junction bases outside the gene matches: 8. This CDR3 comprises 15 residues. Germline V gene sequence: CDR1 LNHDA, CDR2 SQIVND (reference sequence). This chain's CDR3 is CASSTWTGQAQPQHF. The CDR3 nucleotides read TGTGCCAGTAGTACATGGACAGGGCAAGCTCAGCCCCAGCATTTT.

This chain connects TRBV9 to TRBJ2-1, with D perhaps TRBD1 (5 bases). Trimming removed 4 bases from V and 6 bases from J, with 20 bases in between. The CDR3 sequence is 16 residues long. Per the germline V gene, CDR1 is SGDLS and CDR2 is YYNGEE. The CDR3 reads CASSLRLALGANEQFF. As DNA, the CDR3 is TGTGCCAGCAGCCTAAGACTCGCCCTTGGGGCCAATGAGCAGTTCTTC.

The rearrangement links TRBV7-2 to TRBJ2-7, with D unresolved. Trimming took 4 bases from V and 0 from J, leaving 16 bases between them. This CDR3 is built from 16 residues. Germline V CDR1 and CDR2: SGHTA, FQGNSA. CDR3 nucleotide sequence: TGTGCCAGCAGCTCAGAACCGGCCCGAGGCTCCTACGAGCAGTACTTC. Translating gives CASSSEPARGSYEQYF.

The chain joins TRBV9 to TRBJ1-4; TRBD1 is a possible D gene (5 bases). The V gene's germline CDR1 is SGDLS and CDR2 YYNGEE. Deletions cut 0 bases from V and 8 bases from J, with 20 bases between. The CDR3 runs 17 residues. CDR3 DNA sequence: TGTGCCAGCAGCGTAGGCGCCAGGGCGCCTGGGAGGGAAAAACTGTTTTTT. Protein product: CASSVGARAPGREKLFF.

The chain carries TRBV7-9 and TRBJ1-2, with 7 positions matching TRBD1. This CDR3 is 14 amino acids long. From germline, CDR1 is SEHNR and CDR2 FQNEAQ (reference sequence). The V gene end was trimmed by 9 bases and the J gene end by 7 bases; junction bases not matched to a gene: 14. CDR3 protein: CASNVAGGMAGYTF. In nucleotides, the CDR3 is TGTGCCAGTAACGTTGCAGGGGGGATGGCTGGCTACACCTTC.

The J gene is TRBJ1-1, the V gene TRBV21-1; TRBD1, the table's D call, was not compared with the DNA. TRBV21-1 is flagged as a pseudogene. The CDR3 has 16 amino acids. CDR3 region: CASSGQGFSMNTEAFF. CDR3 nucleotides: TGTGCCAGCAGCGGGCAGGGTTTTTCAATGAACACTGAAGCTTTCTTT.

The CDR3 DNA reads as TGTGCCAGCAGCTTAGTTACTAGCGGGAGCATCTTGGGTGAGCAGTTCTTC. Amino acid sequence: CASSLVTSGSILGEQFF. The rearrangement joins TRBV5-6 to TRBJ2-1; TRBD2 matches at 11 bases. The V and J ends lost 2 bases and 9 bases, in that order; junction bases with no gene match: 13. CDR1 and CDR2 from the germline V gene are SGHDT and YYEEEE. The CDR3 has 17 residues.

The rearrangement uses TRBV7-9 and TRBJ2-7; D perhaps matches TRBD1 (5 bases). The CDR3 runs 17 residues. Germline loops: CDR1 SEHNR, CDR2 FQNEAQ (reference sequence). Trimming shortened V by 2 bases and J by 0 bases, and 17 bases separated the two germline ends. Written as DNA, the CDR3 is TGTGCCAGCAGCTTACCCCCCGGCAGGGTGGGCTCCTACGAGCAGTACTTC. Translation gives CASSLPPGRVGSYEQYF.

V gene TRBV7-9 combines with J gene TRBJ1-1; a possible D gene is TRBD1 (6 bases). The CDR3 has 12 amino acids. Trimming removed 3 bases from V and 8 bases from J, with 10 bases in between. CDR1 and CDR2 from the germline V gene are SEHNR and FQNEAQ (reference sequence). The CDR3 nucleotides read TGTGCCAGCAGCTTCCCAGGACAGGAAGCTTTCTTT. Amino acid sequence: CASSFPGQEAFF.

The chain couples TRBV7-9 to TRBJ2-3; D perhaps matches TRBD1 (6 bases). The germline CDR1 and CDR2 sequences are SEHNR and FQNEAQ (reference sequence). Between the trimmed V and J ends, which lost 4 bases and 6 bases, there was a span of 17 bases. There are 15 residues in the CDR3. CDR3 protein: CASSSGQGKADTQYF. For the CDR3, the DNA is TGTGCCAGCAGCTCGGGCCAGGGGAAGGCCGATACGCAGTATTTT.

The chain recombines TRBV28 with TRBJ2-3; TRBD1 is a possible D gene (6 bases). Germline assignment: CDR1 MDHEN and CDR2 SYDVKM. V gave up 2 bases and J gave up 3 bases, with 18 bases separating them. The CDR3 is 17 amino acids. The CDR3 sequence is CASSLPPGHLTTDTQYF. The CDR3 DNA reads TGTGCCAGCAGTTTACCGCCGGGACACCTAACGACAGATACGCAGTATTTT.

The rearrangement links TRBV24-1 to TRBJ2-1; D remains unclear. Between the trimmed V and J ends, which lost 3 bases and 2 bases, there was a span of 10 bases. This CDR3 contains 15 residues. Germline-derived CDR1 and CDR2 are KGHDR and SFDVKD. The CDR3 DNA sequence: TGTGCCACCAGTGATCCTAGATTCCCCTACAATGAGCAGTTCTTC. It codes for CATSDPRFPYNEQFF.

V gene TRBV11-2 combines with J gene TRBJ2-7; weak D call: TRBD2 (6 bases). The CDR3 sequence is 15 residues long. Germline CDR1 SGHAT, CDR2 FQNNGV. V shed 5 bases and J shed 3 bases, with 17 bases lying between them. CDR3 in DNA: TGTGCCAGCAGCACAAATCCCGGGACTCTCTACGAGCAGTACTTC. Translated, it gives CASSTNPGTLYEQYF.

This rearrangement joins TRBV5-5 to TRBJ2-5; TRBD2 agrees at 9 bases. Germline V gene data show CDR1 as SGHKS and CDR2 as YYEKEE (reference sequence). The CDR3 spans 13 residues. V was clipped by 6 bases and J by 2 bases; unmatched bases: 2. CDR3: CASKTSGQETQYF. DNA for the CDR3: TGTGCCAGCAAGACTAGCGGACAAGAGACCCAGTACTTC.

J is TRBJ1-2 and V is TRBV2, with a weak D call TRBD1 (5 bases). CDR1 SNHLY and CDR2 FYNNEI come from the germline V gene. The CDR3 sequence is 14 residues long. Trimming cost V 3 bases and J 0 bases, with 8 bases left between them. CDR3 in amino acids: CASSDQGANYGYTF. Here the CDR3 DNA reads TGTGCCAGCAGTGATCAAGGGGCTAACTATGGCTACACCTTC.

This clone was found once. This chain uses TRBV3-1 (or the pseudogene TRBV3-2) with TRBJ2-2; tentative D call: TRBD1 (5 bases). V lost 7 bases, J lost 1 base, and 10 bases lay in between. The germline CDR1 and CDR2 sequences are LGHDT and YNNKEL (reference sequence). This CDR3 has 14 amino acids. Here the CDR3 reads CASTETVNTGELFF. In nucleotides, the CDR3 is TGTGCCAGCACCGAGACAGTGAACACCGGGGAGCTGTTTTTT.

The V and J genes are TRBV19 and TRBJ1-2; D uncertain. The V gene's germline CDR1 is LNHDA and CDR2 SQIVND (reference sequence). The CDR3 loop spans 14 amino acids. V was trimmed by 2 bases and J by 3 bases, leaving 10 bases between them. The CDR3 loop reads CASSISSGYYGYTF. For the CDR3, the DNA is TGTGCCAGTAGTATATCCTCCGGGTACTATGGCTACACCTTC.